Shown below are 13 T cell receptor beta chains from a single sample sequenced in a study of metastatic and nonmetastatic thyroid tumors. TCRdb reprocessed the PCR reads via MiXCR. This sample has about 40,000 clones, with 17% found just once. Patients underwent thyroid surgery, and none had received any treatment before it. Sequenced sample: tumor tissue. The receptors derive from a female donor with papillary thyroid cancer or a benign thyroid nodule (not recorded which). Some clones in this sample may be carry-over from other donors' samples.

This clone has ten or more counts. This chain uses TRBV27 with TRBJ1-2; no reliable D call. CDR1 and CDR2 (germline): MNHEY, SMNVEV (reference sequence). The CDR3 extends over 15 amino acids. With 0 bases removed from V and 2 bases from J, the gap between germline ends came to 10 bases. The CDR3 coding sequence is TGTGCCAGCAGTTTATCGGGCAGAAACAACTATGGCTACACCTTC. Its protein product is CASSLSGRNNYGYTF.

This clone was detected once. This chain links TRBV5-4 with TRBJ2-7; the D gene is possibly TRBD1 (6 bases). V lost 4 bases, J lost 2 bases, and 13 bases lay in between. CDR3 length equals 14 residues. Germline values: CDR1 SGHNT, CDR2 YYREEE (reference sequence). The CDR3 nucleotides read TGTGCCAGCAGCCCCTCTAGGGGGACCTACGAGCAGTACTTC. It is translated as CASSPSRGTYEQYF.

This clone was recorded at least ten times. The chain carries TRBV20-1 and TRBJ2-7; 10 bases fit TRBD2. This CDR3 comprises 16 residues. Germline-derived CDR1 and CDR2 are DFQATT and SNEGSKA (reference sequence). Trimming removed 6 bases from V and 6 bases from J; junction bases left unmatched: 17. The CDR3 loop is CSAPATSGAPHAEQYF. The CDR3 coding sequence is TGCAGTGCCCCGGCAACTAGCGGGGCCCCCCATGCCGAGCAGTACTTC.

There are many counts of this clone. The chain uses TRBV6-1 and TRBJ2-5; 8 bases line up with TRBD2. This CDR3 region has 13 residues. The germline V gene has CDR1 MNHNS and CDR2 SASEGT. V shed 8 bases, J shed 2 bases, and the junction held 4 bases outside the gene matches. CDR3: CASRREEQETQYF. CDR3 bases: TGTGCCAGCCGGCGGGAGGAGCAAGAGACCCAGTACTTC.

The chain has TRBV12-5 and TRBJ2-1; D is unresolved. From germline, CDR1 is LGHNT and CDR2 FRNRAP. V gave up 5 bases and J gave up 1 base, with 9 bases separating them. This CDR3 is 14 amino acids long. The CDR3: CASGLGGSYNEQFF. CDR3 DNA: TGTGCTAGTGGTCTTGGTGGGTCCTACAATGAGCAGTTCTTC.

This clone was detected many times. The chain links TRBV18 to TRBJ2-4; 7 bases fit TRBD1. Trimming cost V 3 bases and J 3 bases; bases outside gene matches: 11. The germline gives CDR1 KGHSH, CDR2 LQKENI. The CDR3 sequence is 17 residues long. The CDR3 region has the DNA TGTGCCAGCTCACCGAGGGGCGACAGGGCAGGCAAAAACATTCAGTACTTC. Protein product: CASSPRGDRAGKNIQYF.

The sample holds many counts of this clone. The chain combines TRBV19 with TRBJ1-5, with 7 bases fitting TRBD1. In germline, CDR1 is LNHDA, CDR2 SQIVND (reference sequence). The V and J ends lost 6 bases and 0 bases, in that order; junction bases with no gene match: 5. This CDR3 contains 15 residues. The CDR3 sequence is CASRITGASNQPQHF. The CDR3 nucleotides read TGTGCCAGTAGAATTACAGGGGCTAGCAATCAGCCCCAGCATTTT.

In this sample, this clone turned up many times. The chain employs TRBV28 and TRBJ1-1; D ambiguous. This CDR3 has 13 amino acids. CDR1 and CDR2 (germline): MDHEN, SYDVKM. With 3 bases removed from V and 6 bases from J, the gap between germline ends came to 11 bases. CDR3 region: CASSLPGNSEAFF. CDR3 bases: TGTGCCAGCAGTTTGCCAGGAAACTCTGAAGCTTTCTTT.

This clone was observed at least ten times. The chain is built from TRBV6-2 or TRBV6-3 and TRBJ2-1; the D gene is possibly TRBD1 (5 bases). Trimming shortened V by 2 bases and J by 5 bases, and 13 bases separated the two germline ends. The CDR3 has 15 amino acids. Germline loops: CDR1 MNHEY, CDR2 SVGEGT. The DNA for the CDR3 is TGTGCCAGCAGTTACCCAGAAGGGGCCCACAATGAGCAGTTCTTC. Translation gives CASSYPEGAHNEQFF.

At least ten counts were recorded for this clone. The chain has TRBV5-1 and TRBJ2-3, with D perhaps TRBD2 (6 bases). This CDR3 contains 14 residues. The V gene lost 0 bases and the J gene lost 4 bases, with 9 bases spanning the gap. Germline V gene lookup returns CDR1 SGHRS and CDR2 YFSETQ. The CDR3 region is CASSLARGADTQYF. CDR3 nucleotide sequence: TGCGCCAGCAGCTTGGCCCGCGGGGCAGATACGCAGTATTTT.

As to this clone: A much larger clone differs from this one at a single base, so this may be a read error. J is TRBJ2-5 and V is TRBV10-3; 7 nucleotides agree with TRBD2. V lost 2 bases and J lost 6; bases outside the gene matches: 3. This CDR3 region has 13 residues. Germline loops: CDR1 ENHRY, CDR2 SYGVKD. The CDR3 DNA sequence: TGTGCCATCAGTGAGAGCGGGATCCAGACCCAGTACTTC. Protein sequence: CAISESGIQTQYF.

This clone has only a few counts. Since a much larger clone is just one base distant, this may be a read error. The sample has other DNA sequences that encode this CDR3 too. The V and J genes are TRBV10-3 and TRBJ2-5; a possible D gene is TRBD2 (7 bases). CDR1 is ENHRY and CDR2 is SYGVKD in the germline V gene. There are 18 residues in the CDR3. The ends were cut back, 6 bases at V and 1 base at J, with 24 bases in the middle. CDR3 bases: TGTGCCATCAGCAAACTAGCGCCTCTGGGAGGGGGCCAAGAGACCCAGTACTTC. It codes for CAISKLAPLGGGQETQYF.

In the case of this clone: Compared with germline, one end of the junction differs, possibly owing to a read error. The rearrangement links TRBV20-1 to TRBJ2-7; TRBD2 matches 7 bases. The length of the CDR3 is 14 residues. Germline lookup yields CDR1 DFQATT and CDR2 SNEGSKA (reference sequence). CDR3 nucleotide sequence: TGCTGTGCTGGGGGGGAGCGGGAAACCTACGAGCAGTACTTC. Translating it yields CCAGGERETYEQYF.